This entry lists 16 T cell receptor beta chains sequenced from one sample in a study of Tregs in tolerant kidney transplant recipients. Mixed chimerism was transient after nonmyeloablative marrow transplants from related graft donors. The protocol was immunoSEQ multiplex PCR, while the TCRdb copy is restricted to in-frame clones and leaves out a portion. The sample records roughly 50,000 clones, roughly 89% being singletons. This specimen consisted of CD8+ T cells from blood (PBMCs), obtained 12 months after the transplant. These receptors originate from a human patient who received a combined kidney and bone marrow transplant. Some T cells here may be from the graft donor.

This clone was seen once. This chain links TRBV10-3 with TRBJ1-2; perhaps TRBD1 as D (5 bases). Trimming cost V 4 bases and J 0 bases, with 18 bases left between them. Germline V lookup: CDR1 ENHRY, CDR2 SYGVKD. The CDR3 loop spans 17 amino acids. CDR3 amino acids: CAISVRQSIDPNYGYTF. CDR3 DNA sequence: TGTGCCATCAGTGTCCGACAGTCCATAGATCCTAACTATGGCTACACCTTC.

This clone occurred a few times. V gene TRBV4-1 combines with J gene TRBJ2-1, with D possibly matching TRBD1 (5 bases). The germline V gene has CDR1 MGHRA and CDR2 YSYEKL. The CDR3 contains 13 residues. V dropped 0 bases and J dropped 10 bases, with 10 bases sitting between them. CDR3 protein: CASSQDAGQEQFF. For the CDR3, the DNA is TGCGCCAGCAGCCAAGACGCCGGACAAGAGCAGTTCTTC.

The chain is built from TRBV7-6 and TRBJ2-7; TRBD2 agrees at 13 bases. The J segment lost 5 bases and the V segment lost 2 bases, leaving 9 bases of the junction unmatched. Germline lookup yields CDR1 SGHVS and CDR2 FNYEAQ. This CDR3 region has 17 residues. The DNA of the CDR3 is TGTGCCAGCAGCTTAATACTAGCGGGAGGGCCCACGAACGAGCAGTACTTC. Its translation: CASSLILAGGPTNEQYF.

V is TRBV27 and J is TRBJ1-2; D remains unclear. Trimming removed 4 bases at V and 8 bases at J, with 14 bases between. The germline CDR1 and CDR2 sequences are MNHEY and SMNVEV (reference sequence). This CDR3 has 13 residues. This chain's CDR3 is CASSYQPGGGYTF. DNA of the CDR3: TGTGCCAGCAGTTACCAGCCGGGTGGCGGCTACACCTTC.

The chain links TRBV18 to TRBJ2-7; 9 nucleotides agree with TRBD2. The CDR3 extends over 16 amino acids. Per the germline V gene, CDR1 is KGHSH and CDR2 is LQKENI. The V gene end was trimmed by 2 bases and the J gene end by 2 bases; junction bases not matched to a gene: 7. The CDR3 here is CASSPNPSGTTYEQYF. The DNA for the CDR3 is TGTGCCAGCTCACCAAACCCTAGCGGGACGACCTACGAGCAGTACTTC.

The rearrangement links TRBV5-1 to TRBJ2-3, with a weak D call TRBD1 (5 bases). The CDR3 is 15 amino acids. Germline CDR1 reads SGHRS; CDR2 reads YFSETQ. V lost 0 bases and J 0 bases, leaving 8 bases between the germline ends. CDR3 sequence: CASSLAQGSTDTQYF. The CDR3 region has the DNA TGCGCCAGCAGCTTGGCCCAGGGTAGCACAGATACGCAGTATTTT.

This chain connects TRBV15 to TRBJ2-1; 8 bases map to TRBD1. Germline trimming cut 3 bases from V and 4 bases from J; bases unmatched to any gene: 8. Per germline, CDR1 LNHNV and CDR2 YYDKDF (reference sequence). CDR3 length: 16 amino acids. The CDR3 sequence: CATSSQTGASYNEQFF. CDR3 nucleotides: TGTGCCACCAGCAGTCAGACAGGGGCGTCATACAATGAGCAGTTCTTC.

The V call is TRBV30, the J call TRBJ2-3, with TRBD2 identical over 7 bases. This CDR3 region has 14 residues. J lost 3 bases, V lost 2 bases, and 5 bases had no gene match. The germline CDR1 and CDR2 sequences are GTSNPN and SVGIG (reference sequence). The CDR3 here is CAWSRAGITDTQYF. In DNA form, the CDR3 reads TGTGCCTGGAGTAGAGCGGGAATAACAGATACGCAGTATTTT.

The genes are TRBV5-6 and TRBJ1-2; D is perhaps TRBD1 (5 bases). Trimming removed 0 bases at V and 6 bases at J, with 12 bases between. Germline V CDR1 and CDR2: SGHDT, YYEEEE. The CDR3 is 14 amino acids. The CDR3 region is CASSLGGTHDGYTF. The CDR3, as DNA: TGTGCCAGCAGCTTGGGGGGGACTCATGATGGCTACACCTTC.

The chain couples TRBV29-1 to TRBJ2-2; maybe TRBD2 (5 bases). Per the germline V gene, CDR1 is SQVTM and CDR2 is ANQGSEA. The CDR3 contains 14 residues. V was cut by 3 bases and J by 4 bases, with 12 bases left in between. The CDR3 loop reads CSVDGGRRTGELFF. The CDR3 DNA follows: TGCAGCGTTGATGGTGGGAGACGCACCGGGGAGCTGTTTTTT.

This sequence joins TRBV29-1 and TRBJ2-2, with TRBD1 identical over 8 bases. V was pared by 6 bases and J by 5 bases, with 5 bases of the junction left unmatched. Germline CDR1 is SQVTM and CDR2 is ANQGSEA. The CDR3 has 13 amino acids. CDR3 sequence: CSVPGQATGELFF. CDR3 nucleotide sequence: TGCAGCGTGCCGGGACAGGCTACCGGGGAGCTGTTTTTT.

The CDR3 coding sequence is TGTGCCTGGAGTGGACAGGGCCGCTCACCCCTCCACTTT. This gives the protein CAWSGQGRSPLHF. The rearrangement uses TRBV30 and TRBJ1-6, with 7 bases matching TRBD1. CDR1 and CDR2 (germline): GTSNPN, SVGIG (reference sequence). V lost 1 base, J lost 10 bases, and 4 bases stayed unmatched. CDR3 length: 13 amino acids.

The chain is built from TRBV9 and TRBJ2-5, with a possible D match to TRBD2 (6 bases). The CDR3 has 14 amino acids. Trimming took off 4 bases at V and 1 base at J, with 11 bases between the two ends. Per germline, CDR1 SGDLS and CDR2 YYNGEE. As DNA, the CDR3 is TGTGCCAGCAGCCCACAGACTAGCCAAGAGACCCAGTACTTC. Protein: CASSPQTSQETQYF.

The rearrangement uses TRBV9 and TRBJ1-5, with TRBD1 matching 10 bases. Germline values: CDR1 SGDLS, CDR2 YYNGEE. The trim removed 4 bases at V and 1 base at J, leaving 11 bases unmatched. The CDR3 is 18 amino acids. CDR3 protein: CASSPGTGDLLSNQPQHF. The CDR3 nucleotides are TGTGCCAGCAGCCCCGGGACAGGGGATTTATTGAGCAATCAGCCCCAGCATTTT.

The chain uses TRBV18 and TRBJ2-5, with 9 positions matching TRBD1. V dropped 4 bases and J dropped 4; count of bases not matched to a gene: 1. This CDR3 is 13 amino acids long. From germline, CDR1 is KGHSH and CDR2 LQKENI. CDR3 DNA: TGTGCCAGCTCACGGGACAGGGCAGAGACCCAGTACTTC. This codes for CASSRDRAETQYF.

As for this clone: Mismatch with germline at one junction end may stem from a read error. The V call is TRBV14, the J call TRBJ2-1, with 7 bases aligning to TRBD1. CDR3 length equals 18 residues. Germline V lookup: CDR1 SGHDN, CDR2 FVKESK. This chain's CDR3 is CTSSQDPGTAYYPNEQFF. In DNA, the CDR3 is TGTACCAGCAGCCAAGACCCCGGGACAGCTTATTACCCGAATGAGCAGTTCTTC. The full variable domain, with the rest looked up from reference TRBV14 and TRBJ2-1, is EAGVTQFPSHSVIEKGQTVTLRCDPISGHDNLYWYRRVMGKEIKFLLHFVKESKQDESGMPNNRFLAERTGGTYSTLKVQPAELEDSGVYFCTSSQDPGTAYYPNEQFFGPGTRLTVL.